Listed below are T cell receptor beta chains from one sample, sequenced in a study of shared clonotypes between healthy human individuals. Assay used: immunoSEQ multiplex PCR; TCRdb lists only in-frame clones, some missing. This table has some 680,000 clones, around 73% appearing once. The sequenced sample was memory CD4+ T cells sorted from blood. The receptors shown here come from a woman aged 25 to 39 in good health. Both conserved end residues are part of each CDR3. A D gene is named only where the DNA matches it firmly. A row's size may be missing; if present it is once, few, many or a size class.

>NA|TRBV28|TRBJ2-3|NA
CASSLWGERLESTDTQYF
TGTGCCAGCAGTTTATGGGGGGAGAGGCTAGAGAGCACAGATACGCAGTATTTT
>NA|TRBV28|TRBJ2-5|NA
CASSPHGQGQETQYF
TGTGCCAGCAGTCCCCACGGGCAGGGGCAAGAGACCCAGTACTTC
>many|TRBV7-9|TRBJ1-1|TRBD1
CASSPRTGAGNTEAFF
TGTGCCAGCAGCCCCAGGACAGGGGCAGGGAACACTGAAGCTTTCTTT
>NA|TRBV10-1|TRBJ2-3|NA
CASSDPRDTQYF
TGCGCCAGCAGTGACCCACGGGACACGCAGTATTTT
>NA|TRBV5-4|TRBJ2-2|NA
CASSLTGRGTGELFF
TGTGCCAGCAGCCTCACAGGGAGGGGCACCGGGGAGCTGTTTTTT
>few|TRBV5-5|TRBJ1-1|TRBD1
CASSWAGTGLAEAFF
TGTGCCAGCAGCTGGGCGGGGACAGGGTTGGCTGAAGCTTTCTTT
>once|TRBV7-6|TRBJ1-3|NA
CASSFAVWDHSGNTIYF
TGTGCCAGCAGCTTCGCGGTGTGGGACCACTCTGGAAACACCATATATTTT
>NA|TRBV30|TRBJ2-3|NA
CGSSWGTDTQYF
TGTGGTTCTAGTTGGGGCACAGATACGCAGTATTTT
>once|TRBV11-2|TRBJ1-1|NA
CASSTQENTEAFF
TGTGCCAGCAGTACTCAGGAGAACACTGAAGCTTTCTTT
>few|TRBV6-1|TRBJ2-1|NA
CASRAAGLNLNEQFF
TGTGCCAGCAGGGCCGCGGGTCTTAACCTCAATGAGCAGTTCTTC
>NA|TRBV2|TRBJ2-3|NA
CASSGELVGSQYF
TGTGCCAGCAGTGGTGAACTAGTGGGTTCGCAGTATTTT
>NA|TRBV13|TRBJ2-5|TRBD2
CASSLRGPGRGETQYF
TGTGCCAGCAGCTTACGCGGGCCAGGGAGGGGAGAGACCCAGTACTTC
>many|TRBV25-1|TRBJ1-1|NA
CASRHPNTEAFF
TGTGCCTCAAGACACCCGAACACTGAAGCTTTCTTT
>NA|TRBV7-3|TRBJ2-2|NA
CASSFGTNTGELFF
TGTGCCAGCAGCTTCGGGACCAACACCGGGGAGCTGTTTTTT
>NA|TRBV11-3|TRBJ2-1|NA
CASSSSSTGASEQFF
TGTGCCAGCAGCTCCTCCTCGACAGGAGCTTCTGAGCAGTTCTTC
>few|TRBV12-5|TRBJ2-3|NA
CASSTSTDTQYF
TGTGCTAGTTCGACTAGCACAGATACGCAGTATTTT
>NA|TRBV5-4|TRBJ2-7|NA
CASSSAGGDTYEQYF
TGTGCCAGCAGCTCCGCGGGCGGGGATACCTACGAGCAGTACTTC
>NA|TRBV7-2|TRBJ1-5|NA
CASSPGGNQPQHF
TGTGCCAGCAGCCCCGGGGGAAATCAGCCCCAGCATTTT
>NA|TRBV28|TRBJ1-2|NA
CASSFGRQVYGYTF
TGTGCCAGCAGTTTCGGACGACAGGTCTATGGCTACACCTTC
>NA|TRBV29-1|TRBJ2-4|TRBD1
CSVDDDRAKNIQYF
TGCAGCGTTGATGATGACAGGGCTAAAAACATTCAGTACTTC
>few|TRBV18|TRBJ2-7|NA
CASSPSGTPREQYF
TGTGCCAGCTCGCCCTCCGGGACACCACGCGAGCAGTACTTC
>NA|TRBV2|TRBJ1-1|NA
CASHGPFSGTEAFF
TGTGCCAGCCACGGGCCATTCTCGGGGACTGAAGCTTTCTTT
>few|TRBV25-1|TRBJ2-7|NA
CASSGGYEQYF
TGTGCCAGCAGTGGGGGATACGAGCAGTACTTC
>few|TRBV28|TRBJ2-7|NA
CASRGTGHRGEQYF
TGTGCCAGCAGGGGGACGGGGCATCGGGGAGAGCAGTACTTC
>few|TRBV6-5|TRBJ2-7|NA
CASSYSSQGTRYF
TGTGCCAGCAGTTACTCTTCCCAGGGGACACGGTACTTC
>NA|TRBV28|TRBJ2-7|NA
CASSLALSGYEQYF
TGTGCCAGCAGTTTGGCGCTTAGCGGATACGAGCAGTACTTC
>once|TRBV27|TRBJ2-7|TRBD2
CASSLGGVAPYEQYF
TGTGCCAGCAGTTTAGGGGGGGTCGCGCCCTACGAGCAGTACTTC
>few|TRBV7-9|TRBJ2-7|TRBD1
CASSPEVSTGGFYEQYF
TGTGCCAGCAGCCCAGAGGTTTCGACAGGGGGATTCTACGAGCAGTACTTC
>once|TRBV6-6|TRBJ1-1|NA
CASSYSTALNTEAFF
TGTGCCAGCAGTTACTCAACCGCCTTGAACACTGAAGCTTTCTTT
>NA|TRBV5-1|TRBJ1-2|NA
CASSSSEGGYTF
TGCGCCAGCAGCTCGTCCGAGGGGGGCTACACCTTC
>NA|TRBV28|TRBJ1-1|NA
CASSLKLGRAFF
TGTGCCAGCAGCTTAAAGCTAGGCAGAGCTTTCTTT
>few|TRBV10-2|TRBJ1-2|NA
CASTMGGDGYTF
TGCGCCAGCACCATGGGGGGCGATGGCTACACCTTC
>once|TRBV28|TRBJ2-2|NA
CASLRANTGELFF
TGTGCCAGCTTAAGAGCGAACACCGGGGAGCTGTTTTTT
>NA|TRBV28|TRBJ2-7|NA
CASSLHAGVPYEQYF
TGTGCCAGCAGTTTACATGCAGGGGTCCCCTACGAGCAGTACTTC
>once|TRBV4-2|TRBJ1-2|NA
CASSQGGDGYTF
TGTGCCAGCAGCCAAGGAGGGGATGGCTACACCTTC
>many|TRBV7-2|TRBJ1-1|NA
CASSSGGGVNTEAFF
TGTGCCAGCAGCTCCGGGGGGGGAGTGAACACTGAAGCTTTCTTT
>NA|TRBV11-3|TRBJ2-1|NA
CASSLKPSSDEQFF
TGTGCCAGCAGCCTCAAACCTAGCAGCGATGAGCAGTTCTTC
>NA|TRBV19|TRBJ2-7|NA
CASSKTRSIHEQYF
TGTGCCAGTAGTAAGACTAGAAGTATCCACGAGCAGTACTTC
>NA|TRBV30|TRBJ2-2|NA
CAWDLPGHPGLF
TGTGCCTGGGACCTACCGGGACACCCAGGATTGTTC
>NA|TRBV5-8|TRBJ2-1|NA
CASSFAGFSYNEQFF
TGTGCCAGCAGCTTTGCGGGATTCTCCTACAATGAGCAGTTCTTC
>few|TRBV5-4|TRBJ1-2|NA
CASSYDRNYGYTF
TGTGCCAGCAGCTATGACAGAAACTATGGCTACACCTTC
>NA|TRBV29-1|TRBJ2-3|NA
CSVDLKASTDTQYF
TGCAGCGTTGACCTGAAAGCTAGCACAGATACGCAGTATTTT
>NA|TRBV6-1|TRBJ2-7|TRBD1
CASSERVLTGAAYEQYF
TGTGCCAGCAGCGAAAGGGTCCTGACAGGGGCGGCCTACGAGCAGTACTTC
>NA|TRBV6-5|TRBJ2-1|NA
CASSIGTEGHNEQFF
TGTGCCAGCAGTATCGGGACTGAGGGACACAATGAGCAGTTCTTC
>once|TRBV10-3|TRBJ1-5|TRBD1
CAGPTQGDGNQPQHF
TGTGCCGGCCCGACTCAGGGGGATGGCAATCAGCCCCAGCATTTT
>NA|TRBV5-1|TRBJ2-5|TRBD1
CASSLWRDRASKETQYF
TGCGCCAGCAGCTTGTGGCGGGACAGGGCCTCGAAGGAGACCCAGTACTTC
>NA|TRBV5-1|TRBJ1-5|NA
CASSDRPGYSNQPQHF
TGCGCCAGCAGCGACCGCCCAGGATATAGCAATCAGCCCCAGCATTTT
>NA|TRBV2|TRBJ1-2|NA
CASRSRLANYGYTF
TGTGCCAGCAGATCTAGGTTAGCTAACTATGGCTACACCTTC
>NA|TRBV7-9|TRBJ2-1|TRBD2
CASSSTSGRYNEQFF
TGTGCCAGCAGCTCGACTAGCGGGAGGTACAATGAGCAGTTCTTC
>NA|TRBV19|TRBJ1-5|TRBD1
CASSPESRTGTQPQHF
TGTGCCAGTAGTCCCGAATCGAGGACAGGGACTCAGCCCCAGCATTTT